The clone carrying this T cell receptor (beta chain) came up many times. The antigen remains unidentified. The data belong to a study of identical twins. Study-wide points: Within twin pairs, the out-of-frame alpha sequences they shared showed excess low generation probability. Partly confounded zero-insertion analyses could result from invariant MAIT and iNKT cells.

The CDR3 sequence is 16 residues long. Trimming took off 0 bases at V and 2 bases at J, with 16 bases between the two ends. Germline-derived CDR1 and CDR2 are DFQATT and SNEGSKA (reference sequence). The cDNA had a unique molecular identifier and a template-switch universal primer site. One entry per CDR3 protein, called by TCRdb with MiXCR from the 5' RACE reads. The sample has roughly 280,000 distinct CDR3 sequences; roughly 10% are singletons. These same records also appear under a second study, on yellow fever vaccine responses in identical twins.

The TCR originated in a woman younger than 30 in good health. The rearrangement uses TRBV20-1 and TRBJ1-1; D ambiguous. The sample comprised CD8+ T cells sorted from blood. The CDR3 sequence: CSARDESGVGNTEAFF. CDR3 sequence (DNA): TGCAGTGCTAGAGATGAATCGGGTGTTGGTAACACTGAAGCTTTCTTT.